This T cell receptor (beta chain) was documented in a study of T-cell reconstitution after alpha-beta-depleted transplantation in children. Points from the study as a whole: Some patients showed high day-60 TCRbeta diversity, which derived from surviving recipient T cells and thymic progenitors. Reported findings indicate that, about two months after transplant, alpha-beta T cells came from several hundred expanded clones, which were derived from non-depleted graft cells. Most T-cell counts and diversity one year after the transplant came from T cells that were newly produced.

During its preparation, the TCRbeta library received unique molecular identifiers. TCRdb called the PCR reads again in MiXCR, with one record for every CDR3 protein. Of about 900,000 distinct CDR3 sequences listed, roughly 31% are singletons. A remark on this clonotype: Its antigen is currently unknown. Its ends do not fully match the called genes, so a read error is possible.

The length of the CDR3 is 13 residues. Germline CDR1 is MDHEN and CDR2 is SYDVKM. The material sequenced was PBMCs, mostly from graft donor cells, taken 360 days after TCRalphabeta/CD19-depleted stem cell transplant. The sequence derives from a boy in the first two years of life who had a stem cell transplant for SCID, so the T cells may come from the graft donor. The chain uses TRBV28 and TRBJ2-5; no definite D call. The CDR3 sequence is CASSPSFQETQYF. CDR3 bases: TGCGCCAGCAGCCCTTCTTTCCAAGAGACCCAGTACTTC.